These 15 T cell receptor beta chains came from one sample sequenced in a study of PD-L1 blockade in urothelial cancer. Using immunoSEQ multiplex PCR, the repertoire was profiled, and TCRdb retains in-frame clones only, with some absent. The sample lists over 50,000 clones, around 84% occurring once. The sequences come from PBMCs, collected around atezolizumab (anti-PD-L1) treatment. These receptors all come from a man in his fifties with urothelial cancer.

The rearrangement uses TRBV9 and TRBJ1-6; 10 bases align to TRBD1. J was trimmed by 8 bases and V by 2 bases; bases with no gene match: 1. In germline, CDR1 is SGDLS, CDR2 YYNGEE. This CDR3 is built from 14 residues. This CDR3 is CASSVGTGDSPLHF. The CDR3 coding sequence is TGTGCCAGCAGCGTTGGGACAGGGGATTCACCCCTCCACTTT.

V is TRBV5-1 and J is TRBJ2-5, with a tentative D call TRBD2 (5 bases). This CDR3 has 13 amino acids. V lost 4 bases and J 7 bases, leaving 14 bases between the germline ends. Germline V gene data show CDR1 as SGHRS and CDR2 as YFSETQ. The CDR3 loop is CASSPGDKGTQYF. CDR3 DNA: TGCGCCAGCAGCCCCGGGGATAAAGGGACCCAGTACTTC.

This chain connects TRBV4-1 to TRBJ2-3; 12 bases line up with TRBD1. The V segment lost 1 base and the J segment 3 bases; nucleotides outside the gene matches: 2. The CDR3 spans 16 residues. The V gene's germline CDR1 is MGHRA and CDR2 YSYEKL. CDR3 DNA sequence: TGCGCCAGCAGCCAAGCGGGACAGGGGGCTACAGATACGCAGTATTTT. Translated, it gives CASSQAGQGATDTQYF.

This rearrangement joins TRBV4-2 to TRBJ2-5, with D possibly matching TRBD2 (5 bases). This CDR3 spans 16 amino acids. Germline assignment: CDR1 LGHNA and CDR2 YNFKEQ. With 3 bases removed from V and 5 bases from J, the gap between germline ends came to 19 bases. The CDR3: CASSQSSVRGSETQYF. DNA for the CDR3: TGTGCCAGCAGCCAGTCTTCGGTGAGAGGGAGCGAGACCCAGTACTTC.

This clone was observed a handful of times. This CDR3 is CAWSGLSDASYNEQFF. For the CDR3, the DNA is TGTGCCTGGAGTGGGCTTAGCGACGCCTCCTACAATGAGCAGTTCTTC. V is TRBV30 and J is TRBJ2-1, with D tentatively TRBD2 (5 bases). The CDR3 loop spans 16 amino acids. V lost 1 base, J lost 0 bases, and 13 bases lay in between. Germline loops: CDR1 GTSNPN, CDR2 SVGIG (reference sequence).

The chain uses TRBV28 and TRBJ2-7, with D maybe TRBD2 (5 bases). The CDR3 is made up of 13 amino acids. Trimming took off 8 bases at V and 2 bases at J, with 13 bases between the two ends. Looked up from germline, CDR1 is MDHEN and CDR2 is SYDVKM. The CDR3 here is CASGDMTTYEQYF. DNA for the CDR3: TGTGCCAGCGGGGATATGACTACCTACGAGCAGTACTTC.

The chain recombines TRBV6-4 with TRBJ1-5, with D perhaps TRBD1 (5 bases). The CDR3 consists of 15 residues. Trimming pared 2 bases from V and 1 base from J, leaving 9 bases between. Germline V gene data show CDR1 as MRHNA and CDR2 as SNTAGT. This CDR3 is CASSDTGRSNQPQHF. The CDR3 coding sequence is TGTGCCAGCAGTGACACAGGACGGAGCAATCAGCCCCAGCATTTT.

The chain has TRBV18 and TRBJ1-1, with 7 positions matching TRBD1. Germline lookup yields CDR1 KGHSH and CDR2 LQKENI. V lost 6 bases to trimming and J lost 4 bases; unmatched junction nucleotides: 11. This CDR3 is built from 15 residues. The CDR3 protein is CASSARQGPGTEAFF. The CDR3 bases are TGTGCCAGCTCGGCAAGACAGGGCCCGGGCACTGAAGCTTTCTTT. Combining the CDR3 with reference TRBV18 and TRBJ1-1 gives the whole variable domain NAGVMQNPRHLVRRRGQEARLRCSPMKGHSHVYWYRQLPEEGLKFMVYLQKENIIDESGMPKERFSAEFPKEGPSILRIQQVVRGDSAAYFCASSARQGPGTEAFFGQGTRLTVV.

This clone appeared once. J is TRBJ1-5 and V is TRBV6-1; the D gene is possibly TRBD1 (6 bases). With 6 bases removed from V and 4 bases from J, the gap between germline ends came to 16 bases. The length of the CDR3 is 15 residues. The germline V gene has CDR1 MNHNS and CDR2 SASEGT. CDR3 region: CASSQGLLGNQPQHF. As DNA, the CDR3 is TGTGCCAGCAGCCAGGGGCTCCTGGGTAATCAGCCCCAGCATTTT.

The chain combines TRBV6-1 with TRBJ2-7; perhaps TRBD2 as D (6 bases). CDR1 is MNHNS, CDR2 SASEGT, per germline. V lost 2 bases and J lost 12, with 14 bases in between. This CDR3 contains 12 residues. The CDR3 region is CASSEFQAGRYF. The CDR3 nucleotides are TGTGCCAGCAGTGAATTTCAGGCGGGGAGGTACTTC.

CDR3 in DNA: TGTGCCAGCAGTTTCGTTATCACCGGGGAGCTGTTTTTT. Translating it yields CASSFVITGELFF. The chain couples TRBV27 to TRBJ2-2; D is unclear. Germline CDR1 and CDR2: MNHEY and SMNVEV (reference sequence). V lost 3 bases, J lost 4 bases, and 6 bases lay in between. The CDR3 runs 13 residues.

This sequence joins TRBV13 and TRBJ2-7; 8 positions match TRBD2. The J segment lost 1 base and the V segment lost 3 bases, leaving 17 bases of the junction unmatched. The CDR3 runs to 19 residues. Germline CDR1 reads PRHDT; CDR2 reads FYEKMQ (reference sequence). The CDR3 sequence: CASSLETPFGGRSSYEQYF. CDR3 nucleotide sequence: TGTGCCAGCAGCTTGGAAACCCCCTTTGGCGGGAGGAGTTCCTACGAGCAGTACTTC.

The genes are TRBV14 and TRBJ2-7; D is uncertain. The germline CDR1 and CDR2 sequences are SGHDN and FVKESK. The ends were cut back, 1 base at V and 9 bases at J, with 10 bases in the middle. The CDR3 extends over 12 amino acids. The CDR3 DNA reads TGTGCCAGCAGCCAAGTGGTGCTGCGGCAGTACTTC. Protein sequence: CASSQVVLRQYF.

The chain is built from TRBV15 and TRBJ2-7, with D unresolved. Germline CDR1 and CDR2: LNHNV and YYDKDF (reference sequence). This CDR3 comprises 16 residues. Trimming removed 4 bases from V and 0 bases from J, with 16 bases in between. The CDR3 DNA follows: TGTGCCACCAGCACCCGAACCTTGCCCAGCTCCTACGAGCAGTACTTC. Translated: CATSTRTLPSSYEQYF.

The V gene is TRBV6-6, the J gene TRBJ2-2; D call uncertain. Between the trimmed V and J ends, which lost 6 bases and 11 bases, there was a span of 16 bases. Germline V gene sequence: CDR1 MNHNY, CDR2 SVGAGI (reference sequence). The CDR3 is 13 residues long. CDR3 nucleotide sequence: TGTGCCAGCAGCCCTCCCACAGTCGTTGAGCTGTTTTTT. This sequence encodes CASSPPTVVELFF.